Described below is a single T cell receptor beta chain sequence and its context. Every one of the patients relapsed after autologous stem cell transplantation (brentuximab vedotin exposure was variable). TCRdb's copy holds only in-frame clones and misses some; the assay was immunoSEQ multiplex PCR. Seen here are around 40,000 clones, around four fifths observed once, and the top ten hold under 15%. The germline CDR1 and CDR2 sequences are MGHRA and YSYEKL. V was trimmed by 0 bases and J by 5 bases, leaving 10 bases between them. The CDR3 has 14 amino acids. These data are taken from a study of PD-1 blockade in classical Hodgkin lymphoma.

The input for sequencing was peripheral blood mononuclear cells (PBMCs), taken at baseline. The receptor was isolated from a human donor with classical Hodgkin lymphoma. This chain uses TRBV4-1 with TRBJ1-1, with D unresolved. The CDR3 here is CASSQEWGRTEAFF. Written as DNA, the CDR3 is TGCGCCAGCAGCCAAGAATGGGGTAGGACTGAAGCTTTCTTT.